The 19 T cell receptor beta chains given below trace back to one sample, sequenced in a study of identifying expanded T cells in peripheral blood. Libraries were prepared by immunoSEQ multiplex PCR; TCRdb keeps only in-frame clonotypes and omits some of them. The sample lists fewer than 85,000 clones; approximately 90% were seen once. Sequencing was done on a sample of blood. The receptors here all came from a person between 18 and 70 years old in good health.

This clone has just a few counts. CDR3 loop: CASSLGQGGQPQHF. CDR3 nucleotide sequence: TGCGCCAGCAGCTTGGGACAGGGGGGTCAGCCCCAGCATTTT. The chain carries TRBV5-1 and TRBJ1-5; 9 nucleotides match TRBD1. The germline V gene has CDR1 SGHRS and CDR2 YFSETQ. The CDR3 runs 14 residues. The V and J ends lost 0 bases and 6 bases, in that order; junction bases with no gene match: 1.

The chain recombines TRBV7-2 with TRBJ2-5; D ambiguous. The germline V gene encodes CDR1 SGHTA and CDR2 FQGNSA. The CDR3 consists of 11 residues. V shed 5 bases and J shed 3 bases, with 4 bases lying between them. The CDR3 sequence: CASSPKETQYF. The DNA of the CDR3 is TGTGCCAGCAGCCCCAAAGAGACCCAGTACTTC.

The CDR3 is CASSVLGDPTDTQYF. The CDR3 DNA is TGTGCCAGCAGCGTATTGGGGGATCCCACAGATACGCAGTATTTT. This chain uses TRBV9 with TRBJ2-3, with D perhaps being TRBD1 or TRBD2 (5 bases each). CDR1 is SGDLS, CDR2 YYNGEE, per germline. V shed 1 base and J shed 2 bases, with 11 bases lying between them. The CDR3 loop spans 15 amino acids.

V and J are TRBV28 and TRBJ1-2; D gene ambiguous. The CDR3 runs 14 residues. Trimming shortened V by 1 base and J by 5 bases, and 11 bases separated the two germline ends. Germline lookup yields CDR1 MDHEN and CDR2 SYDVKM. The CDR3 reads CASSLSRGGYGYTF. The CDR3 DNA follows: TGTGCCAGCAGTTTATCTCGGGGAGGATATGGCTACACCTTC.

The chain carries TRBV10-3 and TRBJ2-1, with no clear D. The germline gives CDR1 ENHRY, CDR2 SYGVKD. This CDR3 region has 11 residues. V lost 11 bases and J 4 bases, leaving 9 bases between the germline ends. CDR3 in amino acids: CAAHSYNEQFF. CDR3 DNA: TGTGCCGCCCATAGTTACAATGAGCAGTTCTTC.

The chain links TRBV5-4 to TRBJ2-3; 8 positions agree with TRBD1. Germline values: CDR1 SGHNT, CDR2 YYREEE (reference sequence). The trim removed 4 bases at V and 1 base at J, leaving 5 bases unmatched. This CDR3 has 15 amino acids. CDR3 in DNA: TGTGCCAGCAGCCGCGACAGGGGTCGCACAGATACGCAGTATTTT. Its protein product is CASSRDRGRTDTQYF. The full variable domain, completed using reference TRBV5-4 and TRBJ2-3, is ETGVTQSPTHLIKTRGQQVTLRCSSQSGHNTVSWYQQALGQGPQFIFQYYREEENGRGNFPPRFSGLQFPNYSSELNVNALELDDSALYLCASSRDRGRTDTQYFGPGTRLTVL.

This chain connects TRBV5-4 to TRBJ2-4, with no clear D. Germline CDR1 reads SGHNT; CDR2 reads YYREEE (reference sequence). V shed 1 base and J shed 0 bases, with 20 bases lying between them. The CDR3 loop spans 19 amino acids. The CDR3 loop is CASSLSRGANVLAKNIQYF. CDR3 coding DNA: TGTGCCAGCAGCTTGAGTCGTGGCGCTAACGTTCTAGCCAAAAACATTCAGTACTTC.

The gene calls are TRBV5-4 and TRBJ1-3; TRBD1 agrees at 7 bases. J lost 4 bases, V lost 3 bases, and 4 bases had no gene match. The CDR3 has 14 residues. The germline V gene encodes CDR1 SGHNT and CDR2 YYREEE (reference sequence). In nucleotides, the CDR3 is TGTGCCAGCAGCTGGGCGGGACAGGGAAACACCATATATTTT. Protein: CASSWAGQGNTIYF.

In DNA, the CDR3 is TGTGCCAGCAGTTTATGGGGACAGGGGATGTCATCCTACGAGCAGTACTTC. Its translation is CASSLWGQGMSSYEQYF. V is TRBV28 and J is TRBJ2-7; the match to TRBD1 covers 10 bases. The germline V gene has CDR1 MDHEN and CDR2 SYDVKM. The CDR3 runs to 17 residues. V gave up 0 bases and J gave up 1 base; unmatched junction bases: 6.

V and J are TRBV10-3 and TRBJ2-1; a possible D gene is TRBD1 (6 bases). This CDR3 comprises 12 residues. Germline V gene data show CDR1 as ENHRY and CDR2 as SYGVKD. CDR3 sequence: CTAGEEHNEQFF. CDR3 in DNA: TGTACCGCAGGGGAAGAACACAATGAGCAGTTCTTC.

V usage is TRBV21-1 and J usage is TRBJ2-7; the table's D call TRBD2 went unverified against the DNA. TRBV21-1 is a pseudogene locus. CDR3 length equals 16 residues. CDR3 in amino acids: CASSKGLAGSPYEQYF. The CDR3 DNA reads TGTGCCAGCAGCAAGGGACTAGCGGGAAGCCCCTACGAGCAGTACTTC.

The CDR3 spells CSVEAGGPYGYTF. In nucleotides, the CDR3 is TGCAGCGTTGAGGCAGGGGGGCCCTATGGCTACACCTTC. The rearrangement joins TRBV29-1 to TRBJ1-2; TRBD1 matches 7 bases. V dropped 3 bases and J dropped 4; count of bases not matched to a gene: 5. CDR3 length: 13 amino acids. CDR1 and CDR2 (germline): SQVTM, ANQGSEA.

The chain recombines TRBV2 with TRBJ2-7; D may be TRBD1 (6 bases). Germline V gene sequence: CDR1 SNHLY, CDR2 FYNNEI. The V end was cut by 6 bases, the J end by 2 bases, with 14 bases between. This CDR3 spans 14 amino acids. The CDR3 coding sequence is TGTGCCAGCAGACCCGACAGGAGTCCCTACGAGCAGTACTTC. It is translated as CASRPDRSPYEQYF.

This clone was detected a few times. The chain combines TRBV6-1 with TRBJ1-6, with D possibly being TRBD1 (5 bases). Germline loops: CDR1 MNHNS, CDR2 SASEGT. CDR3 length: 15 residues. V lost 5 bases and J lost 5, with 13 bases in between. The chain's CDR3 is CASSSGRGDNSPLHF. The CDR3 DNA sequence: TGTGCCAGCAGTAGCGGGAGAGGGGATAATTCACCCCTCCACTTT.

The chain joins TRBV27 to TRBJ2-7, with D uncertain. From germline, CDR1 is MNHEY and CDR2 SMNVEV (reference sequence). The CDR3 totals 15 residues. The V gene lost 3 bases and the J gene lost 1 base, with 13 bases spanning the gap. CDR3 protein: CASSFRAVGSYEQYF. The DNA of the CDR3 is TGTGCCAGCAGTTTTAGGGCAGTGGGGTCCTACGAGCAGTACTTC.

This clone was seen only a few times. This rearrangement joins TRBV4-3 to TRBJ2-1; D is unresolved. The CDR3 spans 13 residues. Trimming left V 0 bases short and J 8 bases short, with 8 bases between. Germline V gives CDR1 LGHNA, CDR2 YSLEER. As DNA, the CDR3 is TGCGCCAGCAGCCAAGATTGGATGGATGAGCAGTTCTTC. Translation: CASSQDWMDEQFF.

CDR3 coding DNA: TGCGCCAGCAGCCAAGGCCGGGGCAGGCTCGATGAAAAACTGTTTTTT. Amino acid sequence: CASSQGRGRLDEKLFF. This rearrangement joins TRBV4-3 to TRBJ1-4, with a tentative D call TRBD1 (5 bases). Trimming stripped 1 base from V and 6 bases from J, with 15 bases between. Germline V gene data show CDR1 as LGHNA and CDR2 as YSLEER. CDR3 length: 16 residues.

The J gene is TRBJ1-5, the V gene TRBV19, with a possible D match to TRBD1 (5 bases). Germline CDR1 and CDR2: LNHDA and SQIVND (reference sequence). This CDR3 spans 14 amino acids. Trimming shortened V by 8 bases and J by 7 bases, and 18 bases separated the two germline ends. The DNA for the CDR3 is TGTGCCAGTTCGCAGACAGTTGGTGAACAGCCCCAGCATTTT. Translation: CASSQTVGEQPQHF.

The chain joins TRBV9 to TRBJ1-1, with 8 bases identical to TRBD1. The germline V gene encodes CDR1 SGDLS and CDR2 YYNGEE. V was pared by 4 bases and J by 3 bases, with 8 bases of the junction left unmatched. The CDR3 loop spans 15 amino acids. The CDR3 DNA reads as TGTGCCAGCAGCCGGACAGGGAATTTTGACACTGAAGCTTTCTTT. Translated: CASSRTGNFDTEAFF.